This T cell receptor beta chain was recovered during a study of CD8+CD57+ T cells in acquired aplastic anemia (dated 2018 in TCRdb). For context, the study as a whole: A mean of roughly 2.9 ug of DNA, ranging from roughly 0.19 to 27.4 ug, was extracted from sorted CD4+ and CD8+ cells. CD8+CD57+ expansion was defined as a frequency above the mean frequency observed in healthy subjects. What the work shows at the level of the full study, not this receptor alone: Although twenty-nine CD8+ CDR3 sequences were shared by patients and controls, these sequences appeared highly expressed in patients and within the immunodominant clones of patients. CD8+ Simpson's diversity did not differ significantly between patients and healthy controls (P=0.060).

Counted from cysteine to phenylalanine, this CDR3 has 16 amino acids. CDR3 DNA is the only sequence kept; it has 48 bases, read in frame from the first base. Trimming at the junction amounts to 0 bases on V and 4 bases on J, and the germline ends lie 16 bases apart. The CDR1 and CDR2 encoded by the germline V gene are MNHEY and SVGAGI. The patients picked for sequencing were ones in whom flow cytometry had shown an expansion of CD8+CD57+ cells. All patients had severe acquired aplastic anemia diagnosed by International Study of Aplastic Anemia and Agranulocytosis and Camitta criteria. No therapy had been received by the patients at the time of blood sampling. The study deep-sequenced TCR repertoires of sorted CD4+ and CD8+ blood T cells from severe aplastic anemia patients and healthy subjects. In the USA, patient enrollment took place under clinicaltrials.gov protocols 00001620, 01623167, 00001397, 00071045, 00081523 and 00961064. Ficoll-Paque density gradient centrifugation was used to isolate peripheral blood mononuclear cells. Before DNA was extracted, CD4+ and CD8+ T cells were sorted using either FACS or magnetic beads.

As for this clonotype: The clone's antigen remains unknown. No much larger clone is present one base from it, and per-base qualities are unavailable.

TCR beta VDJ combination and CDR3 sequence profiling used genomic DNA as the template. An Illumina HiSeq 2000 was used for TCR repertoire sequencing. The authors' pipeline ran thus. Repertoire assessment relied on Simpson's diversity index, CDR3 size and DJ length profiles, and TRBV/TRBJ rearrangement plots. The most abundant DNA sequence in the deep sequencing data was defined as the immunodominant clone. CDR3 amino acid sequences were checked for sharing across subjects and were also compared against the VDJdb database and published repertoires. The public reads were run again by TCRdb, first through fastp at Q25 and then through MiXCR, and only productive beta chains were kept. Rows merge per CDR3 protein into single entries with the most common DNA and genes. The V and J calls follow TCRdb's processing rather than the paper's. Counted in this sample were 100,000 to 150,000 distinct CDR3 sequences; approximately 50% of them appeared once. Roughly 28% of the sample is in the top ten clones.

The chain links TRBV6-5 with TRBJ2-7; TRBD1 might be the D gene, on 6 matching bases. Material: sorted CD4+, CD8+, or CD8+CD57+ T cells (not recorded which) from PBMCs. This clonotype originated in a human donor with aplastic anemia. The CDR3 sequence is CASSYSTSSQGYEQYF. DNA sequence: TGTGCCAGCAGTTACTCGACTTCATCTCAGGGGTACGAGCAGTACTTC.